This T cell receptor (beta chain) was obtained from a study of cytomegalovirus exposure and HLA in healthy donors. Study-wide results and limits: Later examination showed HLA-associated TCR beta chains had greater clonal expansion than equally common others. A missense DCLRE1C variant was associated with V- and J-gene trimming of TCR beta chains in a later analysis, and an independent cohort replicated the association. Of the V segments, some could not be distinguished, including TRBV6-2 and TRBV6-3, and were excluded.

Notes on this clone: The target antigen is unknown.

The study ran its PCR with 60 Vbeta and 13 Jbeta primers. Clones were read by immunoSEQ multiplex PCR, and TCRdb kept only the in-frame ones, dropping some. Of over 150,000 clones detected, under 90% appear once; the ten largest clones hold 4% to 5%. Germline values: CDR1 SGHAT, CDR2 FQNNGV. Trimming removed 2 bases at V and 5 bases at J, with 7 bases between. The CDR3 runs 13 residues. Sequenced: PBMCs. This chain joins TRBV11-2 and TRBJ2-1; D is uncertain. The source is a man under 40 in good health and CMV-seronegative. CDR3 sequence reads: CASSLRSDNEQFF. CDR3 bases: TGTGCCAGCAGCTTAAGAAGCGACAATGAGCAGTTCTTC.